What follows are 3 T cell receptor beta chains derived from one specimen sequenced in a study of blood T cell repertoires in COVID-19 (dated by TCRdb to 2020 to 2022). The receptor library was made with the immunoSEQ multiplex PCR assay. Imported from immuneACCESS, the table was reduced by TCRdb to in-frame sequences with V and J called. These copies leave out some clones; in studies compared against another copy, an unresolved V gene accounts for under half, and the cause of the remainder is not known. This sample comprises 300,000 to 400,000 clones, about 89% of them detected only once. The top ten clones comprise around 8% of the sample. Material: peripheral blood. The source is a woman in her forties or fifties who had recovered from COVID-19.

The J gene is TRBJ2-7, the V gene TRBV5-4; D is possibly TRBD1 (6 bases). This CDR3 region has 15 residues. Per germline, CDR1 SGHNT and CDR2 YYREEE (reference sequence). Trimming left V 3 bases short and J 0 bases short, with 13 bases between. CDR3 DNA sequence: TGTGCCAGCAGCTCGGGGCAGGGGAGCTCCTACGAGCAGTACTTC. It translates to CASSSGQGSSYEQYF.

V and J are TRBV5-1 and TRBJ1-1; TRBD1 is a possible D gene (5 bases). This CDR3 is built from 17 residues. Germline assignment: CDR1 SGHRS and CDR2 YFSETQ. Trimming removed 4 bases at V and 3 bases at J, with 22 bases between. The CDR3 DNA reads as TGCGCCAGCAGCCCGGGACGGGGGACGGGAGATTACACTGAAGCTTTCTTT. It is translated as CASSPGRGTGDYTEAFF.

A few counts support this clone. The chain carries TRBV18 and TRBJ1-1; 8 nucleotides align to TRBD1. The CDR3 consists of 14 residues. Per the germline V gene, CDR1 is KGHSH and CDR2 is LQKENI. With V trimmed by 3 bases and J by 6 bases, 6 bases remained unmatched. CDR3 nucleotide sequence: TGTGCCAGCTCACCTTCAGGGGGCGCGGCTGAAGCTTTCTTT. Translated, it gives CASSPSGGAAEAFF.